This entry lists 17 T cell receptor beta chains sequenced from one sample in a study of CD8 T cells in Susac syndrome (dated by TCRdb to the late 2010s). Libraries were prepared through the immunoSEQ multiplex PCR assay. RNA was extracted using the RNeasy kit, and roughly 0.5 to 1 microgram was reverse transcribed with random hexamers. Clones were called with MiXCR by TCRdb after fastp trimmed the public reads at Q25, and only in-frame beta chains were retained. Rows with one shared CDR3 protein collapse into an entry with the most common genes and DNA. The sample table shows about 76,000 distinct CDR3 sequences, and 93% are seen once. Around 0.45% of the sample is held by the ten biggest clonotypes. Source material: CD8+ T cells from PBMCs. These receptors all come from a human donor with Susac syndrome.

The genes are TRBV20-1 and TRBJ2-7; TRBD2 matches at 11 bases. Per the germline V gene, CDR1 is DFQATT and CDR2 is SNEGSKA (reference sequence). J lost 4 bases, V lost 1 base, and 15 bases had no gene match. The CDR3 extends over 18 amino acids. The CDR3 protein is CSARGGQLAGVLVYEQYF. The CDR3 region has the DNA TGCAGTGCTAGAGGTGGGCAACTAGCGGGAGTATTGGTGTACGAGCAGTACTTC.

The V and J genes are TRBV7-7 and TRBJ2-1; D gene unclear. The V end lost 5 bases, the J end lost 3 bases, and 17 bases lay between the germline ends. CDR3 length: 16 residues. Germline V gives CDR1 SSHAT, CDR2 FNYEAQ (reference sequence). CDR3 protein: CASSPTDVMGYNEQFF. The CDR3 bases are TGTGCCAGCAGCCCGACGGACGTCATGGGCTACAATGAGCAGTTCTTC. The complete variable domain, with remaining parts taken from reference TRBV7-7 and TRBJ2-1, reads GAGVSQSPRYKVTKRGQDVTLRCDPISSHATLYWYQQALGQGPEFLTYFNYEAQPDKSGLPSDRFSAERPEGSISTLTIQRTEQRDSAMYRCASSPTDVMGYNEQFFGPGTRLTVL.

V gene TRBV5-4 combines with J gene TRBJ2-2; TRBD2 aligns across 16 bases. V shed 4 bases and J 5 bases; nucleotides not matched to a gene: 8. The CDR3 spans 18 residues. CDR1 SGHNT and CDR2 YYREEE come from the germline V gene (reference sequence). The CDR3 DNA is TGTGCCAGCAGCCCCCGCGGGACTAGCGGGAGGGAAACCGGGGAGCTGTTTTTT. It codes for CASSPRGTSGRETGELFF.

This chain connects TRBV12-3 or TRBV12-4 to TRBJ1-1; weak D call: TRBD1 (5 bases). The V end lost 4 bases, the J end lost 4 bases, and 13 bases lay between the germline ends. The CDR3 sequence is 14 residues long. CDR3 protein: CASSSRGLSTEAFF. CDR3 coding DNA: TGTGCCAGCAGTTCAAGGGGACTGAGCACTGAAGCTTTCTTT.

This clonotype showed up just once. The gene calls are TRBV14 and TRBJ1-1; D gene uncertain. V was clipped by 5 bases and J by 3 bases, with 16 bases between them. Germline V CDR1 and CDR2: SGHDN, FVKESK. The CDR3 length is 15 residues. CDR3 coding DNA: TGTGCCAGCAGCTTAGACCTGAATAAGGACACTGAAGCTTTCTTT. Translating gives CASSLDLNKDTEAFF.

The chain couples TRBV20-1 to TRBJ2-1, with 12 bases fitting TRBD2. Trimming at V came to 7 bases and at J to 10 bases, leaving 8 bases not matched to a gene. Germline CDR1 DFQATT, CDR2 SNEGSKA (reference sequence). CDR3 length: 13 residues. The CDR3, as DNA: TGCAGTGGGGACGGACTAGCGGGGTACGAGCAGTTCTTC. Its translation: CSGDGLAGYEQFF.

The J gene is TRBJ1-1, the V gene TRBV4-1, with D possibly being TRBD1 (5 bases). Trimming cost V 1 base and J 3 bases, with 12 bases left between them. The CDR3 runs to 15 residues. CDR1 and CDR2 (germline): MGHRA, YSYEKL. This CDR3 reads CASSQGSRDYTEAFF. Here the CDR3 DNA reads TGCGCCAGCAGCCAAGGCAGCAGGGATTACACTGAAGCTTTCTTT.

The rearrangement links TRBV20-1 to TRBJ1-1, with D maybe TRBD1 (5 bases). V lost 8 bases and J lost 12, with 19 bases in between. Germline CDR1 reads DFQATT; CDR2 reads SNEGSKA (reference sequence). The CDR3 is 11 residues long. The CDR3 DNA sequence: TGCAGTCCTCGTGGGGCGGAAGGGACTTTCTTT. It specifies CSPRGAEGTFF.

The gene calls are TRBV3-1 and TRBJ1-1; TRBD1 might be the D (5 bases). CDR1 and CDR2 (germline): LGHDT, YNNKEL (reference sequence). V lost 0 bases to trimming and J lost 0 bases, with 8 bases between them. The CDR3 loop spans 15 amino acids. The CDR3 bases are TGTGCCAGCAGCCAAGAACGACAGTTGAACACTGAAGCTTTCTTT. Its protein is CASSQERQLNTEAFF.

The chain recombines TRBV6-5 with TRBJ2-7; TRBD1 agrees at 9 bases. Germline values: CDR1 MNHEY, CDR2 SVGAGI. The CDR3 spans 17 residues. V was pared by 1 base and J by 2 bases, with 9 bases of the junction left unmatched. This CDR3 reads CASSYFSAGDRAYEQYF. The CDR3 DNA reads as TGTGCCAGCAGTTACTTCAGCGCCGGGGACAGGGCCTACGAGCAGTACTTC.

This chain links TRBV12-3 or TRBV12-4 with TRBJ2-1; 7 bases are a match to TRBD2. The CDR3 contains 14 residues. Trimming took 3 bases from V and 2 from J; bases not matched to a gene: 1. The CDR3 sequence is CASSLGGAYNEQFF. Written as DNA, the CDR3 is TGTGCCAGCAGTTTGGGGGGGGCCTACAATGAGCAGTTCTTC.

The sample holds one count of this clonotype. The rearrangement uses TRBV11-2 and TRBJ2-5; D gene unclear. CDR3 length: 16 residues. V lost 5 bases, J lost 0 bases, and 16 bases lay in between. The V gene's germline CDR1 is SGHAT and CDR2 FQNNGV. The CDR3 bases are TGTGCCAGCAGCCCCGTAGTGGCGGCCTACCAAGAGACCCAGTACTTC. Protein: CASSPVVAAYQETQYF.

The rearrangement joins TRBV3-1 to TRBJ2-5; 7 bases fit TRBD2. This CDR3 has 15 residues. V lost 0 bases to trimming and J lost 5 bases; unmatched junction nucleotides: 6. Germline V gene data show CDR1 as LGHDT and CDR2 as YNNKEL (reference sequence). CDR3 protein: CASSQEGGARETQYF. DNA for the CDR3: TGTGCCAGCAGCCAAGAGGGAGGGGCCCGGGAGACCCAGTACTTC.

The chain combines TRBV4-2 with TRBJ2-1; weak D call: TRBD1 (5 bases). The germline V gene has CDR1 LGHNA and CDR2 YNFKEQ. This CDR3 has 15 amino acids. V was cut by 7 bases and J by 0 bases, with 13 bases left in between. The CDR3 loop reads CASTLTESSYNEQFF. The CDR3 DNA follows: TGTGCCAGCACATTGACAGAGAGCTCCTACAATGAGCAGTTCTTC.

J is TRBJ2-7 and V is TRBV20-1, with 8 bases aligning to TRBD2. Germline V gene sequence: CDR1 DFQATT, CDR2 SNEGSKA (reference sequence). The CDR3 sequence is 13 residues long. The V gene end was trimmed by 4 bases and the J gene end by 6 bases; junction bases not matched to a gene: 8. The CDR3 reads CSAKRTSSGEQYF. The CDR3 bases are TGCAGTGCTAAAAGGACTAGCTCGGGCGAGCAGTACTTC.

The table lists this clonotype with a count of one. The chain employs TRBV7-9 and TRBJ2-7; the D is unclear. Germline V CDR1 and CDR2: SEHNR, FQNEAQ (reference sequence). There are 13 residues in the CDR3. The V end lost 6 bases, the J end lost 5 bases, and 14 bases lay between the germline ends. The CDR3 bases are TGTGCCAGCAGACGACCCGAAGTTGACGAGCAGTACTTC. Translating it yields CASRRPEVDEQYF.

The chain carries TRBV7-6 and TRBJ2-3; D is ambiguous. The V gene's germline CDR1 is SGHVS and CDR2 FNYEAQ. CDR3 length equals 15 residues. V lost 2 bases to trimming and J lost 0 bases, with 9 bases between them. The CDR3 DNA follows: TGTGCCAGCAGCTTATCTCCTAGGAGCACAGATACGCAGTATTTT. It is translated as CASSLSPRSTDTQYF.